The rows below give T cell receptor beta chains drawn from one sample of a study of regulatory T cells in long-lasting Graves disease. TCRdb reanalysed the multiplex PCR reads using MiXCR and keeps one entry per CDR3 protein. The sample includes around 500,000 distinct CDR3 sequences, 9.5% to 15% seen only once; the top ten take roughly 8.9%. This same sample was also taken into another study, of T cells in Graves' hyperthyroidism and ophthalmopathy.

Here the sequenced sample was peripheral blood mononuclear cells (PBMCs), taken at new diagnosis, from a patient treated with antithyroid drugs. The receptor source for this set is a young woman with Graves disease. CDR3s include the opening cysteine and the closing phenylalanine or tryptophan. A D gene is named only where the DNA matches it firmly. The size of a clone is reported for some rows only, either as once, few or many, or as a class for expanded clones.

>TRBJ2-3|-|16|TRBV12-3/TRBV12-4|many
CASTTGGTVRTDTQYF
TGTGCCAGCACTACCGGAGGGACAGTCCGCACAGATACGCAGTATTTT
>TRBJ2-1|TRBD2|19|TRBV4-3|-
CASSQDPLAGVGTYNEQFF
TGCGCCAGCAGCCAAGATCCCCTAGCGGGAGTTGGTACCTACAATGAGCAGTTCTTC
>TRBJ1-5|TRBD1|16|TRBV6-1|many
CASSHGTGRGDQPQHF
TGTGCCAGCAGCCATGGGACAGGGAGAGGGGATCAGCCCCAGCATTTT
>TRBJ2-2|-|15|TRBV28|-
CASSSSGVNTGELFF
TGTGCCAGCAGTTCGTCAGGGGTGAACACCGGGGAGCTGTTTTTT
>TRBJ2-2|-|17|TRBV12-3/TRBV12-4|-
CASSFLAGGRRTGELFF
TGTGCCAGCAGTTTCCTCGCCGGAGGGAGGAGGACCGGGGAGCTGTTTTTT
>TRBJ2-1|TRBD2|11|TRBV20-1|-
CVTLGGNEQFF
TGCGTTACCCTGGGGGGGAATGAGCAGTTCTTC
>TRBJ1-1|-|11|TRBV6-1|many
CASEMNTEAFF
TGTGCCAGCGAGATGAACACTGAAGCTTTCTTT
>TRBJ1-4|-|16|TRBV16|many
CASSQGNGATNEKLFF
TGTGCCAGCAGCCAAGGGAATGGTGCAACTAATGAAAAACTGTTTTTT
>TRBJ2-3|TRBD1|15|TRBV6-2/TRBV6-3|once
CASRQTGYSTDTRYF
TGTGCCAGCAGGCAGACAGGGTATAGCACAGATACGCGGTATTTT
>TRBJ1-1|-|13|TRBV7-2|many
CASSTRRYTEAFF
TGTGCCAGCAGCACACGACGGTACACTGAAGCTTTCTTT
>TRBJ2-7|-|14|TRBV5-5|few
CASSLYTGDYEQYF
TGTGCCAGCAGCTTGTATACGGGGGACTACGAGCAGTACTTC